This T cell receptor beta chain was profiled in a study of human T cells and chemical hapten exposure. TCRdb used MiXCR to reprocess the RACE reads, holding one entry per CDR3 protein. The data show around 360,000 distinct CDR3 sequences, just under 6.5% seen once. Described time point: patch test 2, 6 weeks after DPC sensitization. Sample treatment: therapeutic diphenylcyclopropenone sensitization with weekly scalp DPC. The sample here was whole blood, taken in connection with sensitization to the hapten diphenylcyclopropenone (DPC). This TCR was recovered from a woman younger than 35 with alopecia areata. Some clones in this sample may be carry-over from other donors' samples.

CDR3 in DNA: TGTGCCAGCAGCCACCTTTCGACAGGGAGGTCGACAGATACGCAGTATTTT. Its protein is CASSHLSTGRSTDTQYF. The genes are TRBV3-1 and TRBJ2-3; possible D gene TRBD1, 7 bases. The V gene lost 3 bases and the J gene lost 3 bases, with 19 bases spanning the gap. The CDR3 loop spans 17 amino acids. The germline CDR1 and CDR2 sequences are LGHDT and YNNKEL (reference sequence).